Sequencing of this TCR beta chain was carried out in a study of STAT5B mutations in CD4+ large granular lymphocyte leukemia. As regards this clone: Its cognate antigen is unknown.

Study-wide findings and caveats: About 26% of private leukemic clonotypes occurred rarely in other patients' non-leukemic repertoires.

The germline V gene encodes CDR1 MNHNS and CDR2 SASEGT. The trim removed 6 bases at V and 5 bases at J, leaving 8 bases unmatched. This CDR3 is 14 amino acids long. Profiling relied on immunoSEQ multiplex PCR, and the TCRdb table lists in-frame clones only, not all of them. The table lists 2,000 or so clones, about nine tenths of them singletons. Either unselected PBMC or bead-purified CD4+, CD4+CD8+, CD57+ or CD56+ cells were sequenced. The material sequenced was PBMCs. The chain recombines TRBV6-1 with TRBJ2-5; 8 bases are shared with TRBD1. The source of this sequence is a woman aged 70 to 79 with CD4+ T-cell large granular lymphocyte leukemia. The CDR3 coding sequence is TGTGCCAGCAGCCGACAGGGGTTGGTGGAGACCCAGTACTTC. It codes for CASSRQGLVETQYF.